The T cell receptor (beta chain) described here comes from a study of CD8 T cells in ankylosing spondylitis. Study findings and constraints: Certain motif variants had earlier been reported in reactive arthritis synovial fluid and blood. Disease-linked clones were reportedly significantly enriched in matched ankylosing spondylitis synovial fluid.

A quantitative 5'-RACE method, one with molecular barcodes, was used to make TCR beta libraries. MiXCR was run by TCRdb on the 5' RACE reads, yielding one entry per CDR3 protein. This sample has 150,000 to 200,000 distinct CDR3 sequences, with roughly 13% found just once. Trimming left V 5 bases short and J 0 bases short, with 13 bases between. The germline V gene has CDR1 SEHNR and CDR2 FQNEAQ (reference sequence). This CDR3 region has 15 residues. In its sample, this clonotype was seen a few times. Antigen specificity is unknown. Input material: blood, either unsorted or a sorted T cell fraction (not recorded which). The source is a male donor with ankylosing spondylitis or in good health (not recorded which). V gene TRBV7-9 combines with J gene TRBJ1-1; D possibly corresponds to TRBD1 (6 bases). The CDR3 region is CASSHGQGMNTEAFF. The CDR3 bases are TGTGCCAGCAGCCATGGGCAGGGGATGAACACTGAAGCTTTCTTT.